This T cell receptor (beta chain) was captured in a study of blood T cell repertoires in COVID-19. The germline gives CDR1 SGHNT, CDR2 YYREEE (reference sequence). V lost 0 bases, J lost 2 bases, and 21 bases lay in between. CDR3 size: 18 residues. Measured with immunoSEQ multiplex PCR; TCRdb has only the in-frame clones, and not every one. The sample lists more than 150,000 clones; around 80% were seen once. The sample taken for sequencing was peripheral blood. The TCR was taken from a woman aged 55-70 years with acute or convalescent COVID-19. The rearrangement joins TRBV5-4 to TRBJ2-7, with D perhaps matching TRBD1 (6 bases). The DNA of the CDR3 is TGTGCCAGCAGCTTGGAAAGGGGTTATAGGGGACAAACCTACGAGCAGTACTTC. Encoded protein: CASSLERGYRGQTYEQYF.